Following are 5 T cell receptor beta chains from one sample sequenced in a study of control samples from healthy donors and cancer patients (dated by TCRdb to the early 2020s). The method behind the library was the immunoSEQ multiplex PCR assay. What TCRdb holds here is the immuneACCESS table cut down to in-frame rearrangements. Part of the clones is not present; checked against another copy, under half of the missing clones reflect an unresolved V gene, and the others are unexplained. Present in this sample are about 410,000 clones, approximately 92% of which were seen just once. The ten top clones hold 5.5% to 8% of the sample. The sample was PBMCs. These receptor sequences come from a man aged 40-49 years with head and neck cancer.

The V and J genes are TRBV5-6 and TRBJ2-1; a possible D gene is TRBD2 (5 bases). The V gene's germline CDR1 is SGHDT and CDR2 YYEEEE. The length of the CDR3 is 15 residues. V was pared by 0 bases and J by 0 bases, with 7 bases between. CDR3 sequence (DNA): TGTGCCAGCAGCTTGGATCGGGGCTCCTACAATGAGCAGTTCTTC. Residues: CASSLDRGSYNEQFF.

The rearrangement uses TRBV29-1 and TRBJ2-7, with 9 bases lining up with TRBD1. The CDR3 is 12 amino acids. The trim removed 7 bases at V and 5 bases at J, leaving 6 bases unmatched. Germline-derived CDR1 and CDR2 are SQVTM and ANQGSEA. CDR3 amino acids: CSATGGLNEQYF. In nucleotides, the CDR3 is TGCAGCGCTACAGGGGGCCTAAACGAGCAGTACTTC.

The chain is built from TRBV28 and TRBJ1-5; D is perhaps TRBD1 (5 bases). Germline V gene lookup returns CDR1 MDHEN and CDR2 SYDVKM. This CDR3 region has 15 residues. The V end lost 0 bases, the J end lost 1 base, and 7 bases lay between the germline ends. CDR3 sequence: CASSLWAGSNQPQHF. In DNA form, the CDR3 reads TGTGCCAGCAGTTTATGGGCAGGGAGCAATCAGCCCCAGCATTTT.

This clone was recorded a few times. The chain has TRBV28 and TRBJ1-4; 7 nucleotides align to TRBD1. The CDR3 spans 12 residues. Germline trimming cut 8 bases from V and 8 bases from J; bases unmatched to any gene: 5. Germline CDR1 and CDR2: MDHEN and SYDVKM. DNA of the CDR3: TGTGCCAGCGGGACGACAGGGGAAAAACTGTTTTTT. This gives the protein CASGTTGEKLFF.

J is TRBJ1-2 and V is TRBV2; D ambiguous. V was clipped by 4 bases and J by 0 bases, with 15 bases between them. The germline CDR1 and CDR2 sequences are SNHLY and FYNNEI. The CDR3 length is 16 residues. CDR3 residues: CASSVGRFPSNYGYTF. CDR3 nucleotides: TGTGCCAGCAGTGTGGGCAGGTTCCCGTCTAACTATGGCTACACCTTC.